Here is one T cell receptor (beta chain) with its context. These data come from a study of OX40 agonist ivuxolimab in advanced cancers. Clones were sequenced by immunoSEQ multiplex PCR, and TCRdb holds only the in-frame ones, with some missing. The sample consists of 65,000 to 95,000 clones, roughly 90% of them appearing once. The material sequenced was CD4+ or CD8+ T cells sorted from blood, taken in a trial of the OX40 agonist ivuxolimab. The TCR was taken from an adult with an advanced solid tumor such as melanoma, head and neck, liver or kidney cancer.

CDR3 protein: CASAPSSYEQYF. DNA of the CDR3: TGTGCCTCAGCTCCTAGCTCCTACGAGCAGTACTTC. The rearrangement joins TRBV6-5 to TRBJ2-7; no clear D. CDR3 size: 12 residues. V was pared by 11 bases and J by 0 bases, with 11 bases between. Per the germline V gene, CDR1 is MNHEY and CDR2 is SVGAGI.